This T cell receptor (beta chain) was found in a study of blood T cell repertoires in COVID-19. This table comes from immunoSEQ multiplex PCR, and its TCRdb copy is limited to in-frame clones, with some not included. The table records 130,000 or so clones, roughly 80% of them present only once. V dropped 3 bases and J dropped 3; count of bases not matched to a gene: 5. This CDR3 has 15 residues. Germline V gene data show CDR1 as SGHRS and CDR2 as YFSETQ. The gene calls are TRBV5-1 and TRBJ2-7; TRBD2 aligns across 11 bases. The clonotype was recovered from an elderly woman with acute or convalescent COVID-19. Material: peripheral blood. The CDR3 loop is CASSSPTSGDYEQYF. The CDR3 region has the DNA TGCGCCAGCAGCTCCCCGACTAGCGGGGACTACGAGCAGTACTTC.